Given below is one TCR beta chain in context. The antigen this receptor binds is unknown. Qualities for individual bases were not recorded, and no much larger clone is one base off. The sample has other DNA sequences that encode this CDR3 too. A second Seattle source provided samples from volunteer blood donors who had recovered from COVID-19. Each collaborating institution followed its own protocols to collect whole blood in K2EDTA tubes. For TCRbeta analysis, collaborators shipped samples as frozen whole blood, isolated PBMCs, or DNA extracted from either of those sample types. TCRbeta CDR3 regions were amplified from genomic DNA using the immunoSEQ Assay, a bias-controlled multiplex PCR. In the paper's pipeline: Within the assay, amplification of reference gene primers was used to estimate how many nucleated cells each sample contained. To quantify the absolute abundance of each unique TCRbeta CDR3 rearrangement, sequence reads were collapsed and filtered. For each sample, productive Simpson clonality was calculated as the square root of Simpson's diversity index across productive rearrangements. Not all clones reach the TCRdb copy of this immuneACCESS table, which keeps in-frame sequences only. Checked studies attribute under half of the gap to unresolved V genes and leave the rest unexplained. V and J calls and clone size are copied from that table; D and trimming were computed from the DNA. The sample includes fewer than 300,000 clones, with 88% observed a single time. The ten largest clones represent approximately 3.8% of the sample.

This record belongs to a study of blood T cell repertoires in COVID-19 (TCRdb year 2020). Regarding the research as a whole: Samples covering the acute and convalescent phases of COVID-19 were provided by collaborators in the United States, Italy and Spain. The prospective study material was composed of cDNA or gDNA derived from T cells, B-cell-depleted T cells, or PBMCs. Deeply sampled blood TCRbeta repertoires from subjects exposed to, actively infected with, or recovered from COVID-19 were included in the dataset. The repertoires were released in a freely available public database meant as a resource for research on the immune response to SARS-CoV-2. Samples were obtained from the ongoing ImmuneRACE study (first 160 participants) and from about 1,300 subjects provided by 6 global collaborators. The sample metadata nearly always contained a de-identified subject ID, COVID-19 status, age in years and sex. Where available, HLA class I and class II types were obtained from metadata supplied by the sample provider rather than from assay-based typing.

Study-wide findings and limitations: Clinical and demographic metadata were provided uncurated, with the amount varying by source and participant.

The sample was peripheral blood. This clonotype was sampled from a man in his fifties or sixties who had recovered from COVID-19.

The nucleotides are TGCGCCAGCAGCTTGAGCGGGGGCTCTGGAAACACCATATATTTT. It translates to CASSLSGGSGNTIYF. The rearranged chain carries TRBV5-1 and TRBJ1-3; the D segment could be TRBD1, given 5 matching bases. Relative to germline, V is 1 base shorter and J is 0 bases shorter, with 8 bases between their ends. Based on the germline V gene, the CDR1 and CDR2 sequences are SGHRS and YFSETQ. From its cysteine to its phenylalanine, the CDR3 spans 15 amino acids. Kept here is only the CDR3 DNA, which spans 45 bases and is read in frame from base 1.